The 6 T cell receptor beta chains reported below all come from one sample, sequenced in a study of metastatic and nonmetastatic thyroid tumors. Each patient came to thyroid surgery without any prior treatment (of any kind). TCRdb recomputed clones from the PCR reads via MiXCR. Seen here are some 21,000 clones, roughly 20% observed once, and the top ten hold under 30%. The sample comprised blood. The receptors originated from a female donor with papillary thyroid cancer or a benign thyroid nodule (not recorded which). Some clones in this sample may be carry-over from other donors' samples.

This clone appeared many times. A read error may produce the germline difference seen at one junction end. The CDR3 here is CSVYQGVGEQLF. Written as DNA, the CDR3 is TGCAGCGTTTACCAGGGTGTTGGTGAGCAGCTCTTC. V usage is TRBV29-1 and J usage is TRBJ2-1; possibly TRBD1 for D (5 bases). The CDR3 is made up of 12 amino acids. The germline gives CDR1 SQVTM, CDR2 ANQGSEA.

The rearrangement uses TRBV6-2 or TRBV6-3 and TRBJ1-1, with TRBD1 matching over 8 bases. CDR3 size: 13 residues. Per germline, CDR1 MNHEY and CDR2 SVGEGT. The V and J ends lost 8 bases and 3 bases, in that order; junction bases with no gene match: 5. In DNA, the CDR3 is TGTGCCAGCTCACAGGGGGTTGACACTGAAGCTTTCTTT. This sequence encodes CASSQGVDTEAFF.

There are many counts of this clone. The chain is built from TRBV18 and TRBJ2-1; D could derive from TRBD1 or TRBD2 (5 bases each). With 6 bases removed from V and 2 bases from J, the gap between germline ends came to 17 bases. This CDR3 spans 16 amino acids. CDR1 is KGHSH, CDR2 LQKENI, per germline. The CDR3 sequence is CASSRTSGRPYNEQFF. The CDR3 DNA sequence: TGTGCCAGCTCCCGGACCTCAGGGAGACCCTACAATGAGCAGTTCTTC. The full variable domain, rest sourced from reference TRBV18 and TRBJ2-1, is NAGVMQNPRHLVRRRGQEARLRCSPMKGHSHVYWYRQLPEEGLKFMVYLQKENIIDESGMPKERFSAEFPKEGPSILRIQQVVRGDSAAYFCASSRTSGRPYNEQFFGPGTRLTVL.

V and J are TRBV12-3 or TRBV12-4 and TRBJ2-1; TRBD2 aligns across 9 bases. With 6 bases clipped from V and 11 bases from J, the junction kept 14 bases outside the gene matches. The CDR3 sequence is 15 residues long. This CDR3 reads CASSQTSGWAWQQFF. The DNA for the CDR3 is TGTGCCAGCAGCCAAACTAGCGGGTGGGCCTGGCAGCAGTTCTTC.

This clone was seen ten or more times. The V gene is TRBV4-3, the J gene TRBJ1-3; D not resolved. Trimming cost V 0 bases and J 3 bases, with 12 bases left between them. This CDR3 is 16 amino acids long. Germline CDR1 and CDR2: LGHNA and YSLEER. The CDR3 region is CASSQESPLGGNTIYF. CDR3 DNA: TGCGCCAGCAGCCAAGAGTCCCCTTTGGGTGGAAACACCATATATTTT.

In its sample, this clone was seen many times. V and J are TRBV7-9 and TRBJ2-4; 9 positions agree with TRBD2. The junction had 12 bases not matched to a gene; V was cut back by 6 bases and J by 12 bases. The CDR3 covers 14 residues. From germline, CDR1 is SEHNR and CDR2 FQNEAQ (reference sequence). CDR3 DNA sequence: TGTGCCAGCAGGGGATCGACGGGACTAGCTGATCAGTACTTC. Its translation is CASRGSTGLADQYF.